These T cell receptor beta chains were read from a single sample in a study of blood T cell repertoires in COVID-19. Using immunoSEQ multiplex PCR, the repertoire was profiled, and TCRdb retains in-frame clones only, with some absent. The sample contains around 180,000 clones, roughly 84% of which appear only once. The specimen was peripheral blood. These TCRs come from a man at least 80 years old with COVID-19, enrolled during active disease. CDR3s include the opening cysteine and the closing phenylalanine or tryptophan. D genes are given only for firm matches. Clone sizes are given selectively: once, few, many, or a class where the clone is expanded.

clone_size	v_call	j_call	d_call	cdr3_aa	cdr3_nt
NA	TRBV24-1	TRBJ1-2	NA	CATSDLDGDGYTF	TGTGCCACCAGTGATTTAGACGGGGATGGCTACACCTTC
NA	TRBV7-2	TRBJ2-7	NA	CASSLIAIPEQYF	TGTGCCAGCAGCTTAATAGCCATTCCCGAGCAGTACTTC
NA	TRBV29-1	TRBJ2-1	NA	CSVPGSSYNEQFF	TGCAGCGTTCCGGGAAGCTCCTACAATGAGCAGTTCTTC
NA	TRBV5-6	TRBJ1-6	NA	CASSLNRNSPLHF	TGTGCCAGCAGCTTGAACAGAAATTCACCCCTCCACTTT
NA	TRBV5-8	TRBJ2-5	NA	CASSFRETQYF	TGTGCCAGCAGCTTTCGGGAGACCCAGTACTTC
NA	TRBV6-2/TRBV6-3	TRBJ1-5	NA	CASSKQLQPQHF	TGTGCCAGCAGTAAACAGCTTCAGCCCCAGCATTTT
NA	TRBV5-6	TRBJ1-1	TRBD1	CASSLRGRGAAFF	TGTGCCAGCAGCTTAAGGGGGCGTGGAGCAGCTTTCTTT
NA	TRBV5-1	TRBJ1-1	TRBD1	CASSATGTGILSTEAFF	TGCGCCAGCAGCGCTACCGGGACAGGGATCTTGAGCACTGAAGCTTTCTTT
NA	TRBV7-2	TRBJ2-7	TRBD2	CASSTTSGAIYEQYF	TGTGCCAGCAGCACAACTAGCGGGGCCATCTACGAGCAGTACTTC
NA	TRBV5-1	TRBJ1-1	TRBD1	CASSLANRGVTEAFF	TGCGCCAGCAGCTTGGCCAACAGGGGCGTAACTGAAGCTTTCTTT
NA	TRBV9	TRBJ1-6	NA	CASAWQASNSPLHF	TGTGCCTCAGCATGGCAGGCTTCCAATTCACCCCTCCACTTT
NA	TRBV24-1	TRBJ2-3	NA	CATADSVTDTQYF	TGTGCCACCGCGGACAGTGTCACAGATACGCAGTATTTT
few	TRBV7-2	TRBJ2-1	NA	CASSLAEFNEQFF	TGTGCCAGCAGCCTTGCGGAGTTCAATGAGCAGTTCTTC
NA	TRBV19	TRBJ1-4	TRBD1	CASKKEFGQGTEKLFF	TGTGCCAGTAAAAAGGAGTTCGGACAGGGAACTGAAAAACTGTTTTTT
NA	TRBV18	TRBJ2-4	TRBD1	CASSLDRVLNIQYF	TGTGCCAGCTCACTGGACAGGGTCTTAAACATTCAGTACTTC
NA	TRBV28	TRBJ2-2	TRBD1	CASSNRGPAGELFF	TGTGCCAGCAGTAACAGGGGGCCGGCCGGGGAGCTGTTTTTT
NA	TRBV10-3	TRBJ1-1	NA	CAIKGRDFTEAFF	TGTGCCATCAAAGGCAGGGATTTCACTGAAGCTTTCTTT
NA	TRBV2	TRBJ1-5	TRBD1	CASSGGTGGGQPQHF	TGTGCCAGCAGTGGTGGGACAGGGGGCGGTCAGCCCCAGCATTTT
NA	TRBV2	TRBJ1-2	NA	CASSVTAMISYGYTF	TGTGCCAGCAGTGTAACAGCAATGATTAGTTATGGCTACACCTTC
once	TRBV3-1/TRBV3-2	TRBJ1-2	NA	CASSPTGTNNYGYTF	TGTGCCAGCAGCCCTACAGGGACAAATAACTATGGCTACACCTTC
once	TRBV4-1	TRBJ2-2	TRBD2	CASRQWEGEKTGELFF	TGCGCCAGCAGGCAATGGGAGGGCGAGAAGACCGGGGAGCTGTTTTTT
NA	TRBV18	TRBJ1-5	NA	CASSPTQGLDQPQHF	TGTGCCAGCTCACCTACACAGGGTTTAGATCAGCCCCAGCATTTT
NA	TRBV12-3/TRBV12-4	TRBJ1-3	NA	CASTRFSGNTIYF	TGTGCCAGCACTCGTTTCTCTGGAAACACCATATATTTT
once	TRBV7-2	TRBJ1-1	NA	CASRPTGLRAFF	TGTGCCAGCAGACCGACAGGTCTGAGGGCTTTCTTT
NA	TRBV24-1	TRBJ2-5	TRBD1	CATSGRGSETQYF	TGTGCCACCAGTGGCAGGGGGAGTGAGACCCAGTACTTC
NA	TRBV11-2	TRBJ2-5	TRBD2	CASSLSGLALETQYF	TGTGCCAGCAGCTTATCAGGACTAGCACTAGAGACCCAGTACTTC
NA	TRBV7-6	TRBJ2-2	TRBD1	CASSRTGANTGELFF	TGTGCCAGCAGCCGGACAGGGGCGAACACCGGGGAGCTGTTTTTT
NA	TRBV27	TRBJ2-5	TRBD2	CASSSGLAGKETQYF	TGTGCCAGCAGTTCGGGGCTAGCGGGGAAGGAGACCCAGTACTTC
NA	TRBV3-1/TRBV3-2	TRBJ2-7	TRBD1	CASSLVPGQGPYEQYF	TGTGCCAGCAGCTTGGTTCCGGGACAGGGACCCTACGAGCAGTACTTC
NA	TRBV2	TRBJ1-5	TRBD1	CASGQGPRNQPQHF	TGTGCCAGCGGACAGGGGCCGCGAAATCAGCCCCAGCATTTT
NA	TRBV28	TRBJ2-7	NA	CASSSGTWPYEQYF	TGTGCCAGCAGTTCGGGGACTTGGCCCTACGAGCAGTACTTC
NA	TRBV7-9	TRBJ2-2	NA	CASSQAGIGANTGELFF	TGTGCCAGCAGCCAGGCAGGTATAGGGGCGAACACCGGGGAGCTGTTTTTT
NA	TRBV3-1/TRBV3-2	TRBJ2-5	NA	CASSPRGTGETQYF	TGTGCCAGCAGCCCCCGGGGGACCGGGGAGACCCAGTACTTC
NA	TRBV19	TRBJ2-6	NA	CASSIRGSGANVLTF	TGTGCCAGTAGTATACGGGGCTCTGGGGCCAACGTCCTGACTTTC
NA	TRBV6-5	TRBJ1-5	TRBD1	CASSGTGGNQPQHF	TGTGCCAGCAGCGGAACAGGGGGCAATCAGCCCCAGCATTTT
NA	TRBV7-3	TRBJ1-2	TRBD1	CASSLDRGNGYTF	TGTGCCAGCAGCTTGGACAGGGGGAATGGCTACACCTTC
NA	TRBV7-2	TRBJ2-4	NA	CASSGRGGNIQYF	TGTGCCAGCAGCGGTAGAGGGGGAAACATTCAGTACTTC
NA	TRBV4-3	TRBJ1-5	NA	CASSQDWAGGQPQHF	TGCGCCAGCAGCCAAGATTGGGCAGGCGGGCAGCCCCAGCATTTT
once	TRBV2	TRBJ2-5	NA	CASSEGRGTQETQYF	TGTGCCAGCAGTGAAGGGCGGGGCACCCAAGAGACCCAGTACTTC
NA	TRBV3-1/TRBV3-2	TRBJ2-2	NA	CASSQGGRELFF	TGTGCCAGCAGCCAGGGAGGCCGGGAGCTGTTTTTT
NA	TRBV12-3/TRBV12-4	TRBJ1-3	NA	CASSYTEPNTIYF	TGTGCCAGCAGTTATACCGAGCCGAACACCATATATTTT
NA	TRBV12-3/TRBV12-4	TRBJ1-5	NA	CASSLSGIQPQHF	TGTGCCAGCAGTTTGTCGGGAATTCAGCCCCAGCATTTT
NA	TRBV2	TRBJ2-1	TRBD2	CASSGAGGRLDEQFF	TGTGCCAGCAGTGGAGCGGGGGGGAGACTCGATGAGCAGTTCTTC
NA	TRBV3-1/TRBV3-2	TRBJ1-6	NA	CASSQEWGGVGNSPLHF	TGTGCCAGCAGCCAAGAATGGGGGGGAGTCGGTAATTCACCCCTCCACTTT
NA	TRBV7-6	TRBJ1-1	NA	CASSLGRPNTEAFF	TGTGCCAGCAGCTTAGGCAGGCCGAACACTGAAGCTTTCTTT
NA	TRBV6-6	TRBJ1-4	NA	CASSYATGGGDEKLFF	TGTGCCAGCAGTTATGCCACGGGCGGGGGCGATGAAAAACTGTTTTTT